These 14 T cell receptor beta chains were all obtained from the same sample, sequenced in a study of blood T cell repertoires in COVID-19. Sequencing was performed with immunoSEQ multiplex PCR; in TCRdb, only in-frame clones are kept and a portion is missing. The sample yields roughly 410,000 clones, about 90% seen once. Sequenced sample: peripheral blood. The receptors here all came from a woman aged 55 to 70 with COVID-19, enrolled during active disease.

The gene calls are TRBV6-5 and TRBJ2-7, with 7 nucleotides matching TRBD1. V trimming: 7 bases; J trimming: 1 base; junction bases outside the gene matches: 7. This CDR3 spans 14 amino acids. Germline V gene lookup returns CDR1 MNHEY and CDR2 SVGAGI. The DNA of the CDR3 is TGTGCCAGCACCGGACAGGCTGGATCCTACGAGCAGTACTTC. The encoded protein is CASTGQAGSYEQYF.

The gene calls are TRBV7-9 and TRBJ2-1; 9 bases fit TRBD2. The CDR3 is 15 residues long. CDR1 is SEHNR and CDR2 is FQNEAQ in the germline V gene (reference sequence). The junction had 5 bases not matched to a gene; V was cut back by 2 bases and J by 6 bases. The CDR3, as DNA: TGTGCCAGCAGCTTAACTAGCGGGCCCCTCAATGAGCAGTTCTTC. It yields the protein CASSLTSGPLNEQFF.

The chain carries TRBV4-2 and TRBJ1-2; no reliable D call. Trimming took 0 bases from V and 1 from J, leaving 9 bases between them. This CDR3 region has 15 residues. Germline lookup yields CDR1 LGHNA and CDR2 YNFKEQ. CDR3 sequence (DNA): TGTGCCAGCAGCCAAGAGGCCAGACTTAACTATGGCTACACCTTC. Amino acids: CASSQEARLNYGYTF.

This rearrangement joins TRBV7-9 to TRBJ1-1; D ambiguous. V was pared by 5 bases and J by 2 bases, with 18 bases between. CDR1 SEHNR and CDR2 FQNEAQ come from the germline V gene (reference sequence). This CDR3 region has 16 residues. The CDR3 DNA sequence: TGTGCCAGCAGCGACCTAGGCACACCGTTTAACACTGAAGCTTTCTTT. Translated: CASSDLGTPFNTEAFF.

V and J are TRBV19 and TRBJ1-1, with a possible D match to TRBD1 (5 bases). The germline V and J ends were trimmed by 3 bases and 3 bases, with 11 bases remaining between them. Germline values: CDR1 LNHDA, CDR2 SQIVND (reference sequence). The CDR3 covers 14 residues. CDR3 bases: TGTGCCAGTAGTATGGGGGGGACGGACACTGAAGCTTTCTTT. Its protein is CASSMGGTDTEAFF.

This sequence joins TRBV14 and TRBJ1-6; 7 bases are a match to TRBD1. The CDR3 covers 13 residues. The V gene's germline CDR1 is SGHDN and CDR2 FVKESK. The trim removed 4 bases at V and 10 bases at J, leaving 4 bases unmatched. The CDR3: CASSPWTGSPLHF. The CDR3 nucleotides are TGTGCCAGCAGCCCCTGGACAGGCTCACCCCTCCACTTT.

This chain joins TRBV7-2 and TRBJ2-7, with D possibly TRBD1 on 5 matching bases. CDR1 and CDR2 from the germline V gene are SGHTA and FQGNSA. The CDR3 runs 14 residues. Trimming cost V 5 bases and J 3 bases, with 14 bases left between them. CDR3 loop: CASSQTVRDYEQYF. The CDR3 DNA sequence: TGTGCCAGCAGCCAAACTGTCAGGGACTACGAGCAGTACTTC.

DNA of the CDR3: TGTGCCAGCAGCTTAGTGACAATAAATCAGCCCCAGCATTTT. It translates to CASSLVTINQPQHF. The chain links TRBV7-2 to TRBJ1-5; D unclear. CDR3 length: 14 amino acids. The ends were cut back, 1 base at V and 4 bases at J, with 8 bases in the middle. CDR1 and CDR2 (germline): SGHTA, FQGNSA.

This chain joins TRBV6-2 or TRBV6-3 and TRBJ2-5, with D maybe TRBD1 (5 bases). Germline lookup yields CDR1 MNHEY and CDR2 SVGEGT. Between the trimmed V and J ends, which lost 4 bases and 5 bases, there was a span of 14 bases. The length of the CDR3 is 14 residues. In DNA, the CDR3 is TGTGCCAGCAGTTTGGCCAGGGTGGGGGAGACCCAGTACTTC. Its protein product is CASSLARVGETQYF.

The CDR3 reads CASSPGGQGYGYTF. The CDR3 nucleotides are TGTGCCAGCAGCCCCGGGGGACAGGGGTATGGCTACACCTTC. This chain uses TRBV9 with TRBJ1-2; 10 bases are shared with TRBD1. Germline loops: CDR1 SGDLS, CDR2 YYNGEE. After removal of 4 bases from V and 5 bases from J, the junction contained 5 bases not matched to a gene. The CDR3 is made up of 14 amino acids.

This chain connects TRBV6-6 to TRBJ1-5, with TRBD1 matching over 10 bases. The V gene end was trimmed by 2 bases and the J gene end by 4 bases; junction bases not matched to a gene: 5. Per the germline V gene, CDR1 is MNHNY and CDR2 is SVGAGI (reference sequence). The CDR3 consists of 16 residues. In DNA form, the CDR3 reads TGTGCCAGCAGTTACCGGGACAGGGGACAGAATCAGCCCCAGCATTTT. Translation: CASSYRDRGQNQPQHF.

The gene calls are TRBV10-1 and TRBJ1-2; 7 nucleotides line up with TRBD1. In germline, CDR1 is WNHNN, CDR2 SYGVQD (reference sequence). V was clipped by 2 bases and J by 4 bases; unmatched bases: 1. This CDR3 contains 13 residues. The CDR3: CASSEGDSYGYTF. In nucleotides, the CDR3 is TGCGCCAGCAGTGAGGGGGACAGCTATGGCTACACCTTC.

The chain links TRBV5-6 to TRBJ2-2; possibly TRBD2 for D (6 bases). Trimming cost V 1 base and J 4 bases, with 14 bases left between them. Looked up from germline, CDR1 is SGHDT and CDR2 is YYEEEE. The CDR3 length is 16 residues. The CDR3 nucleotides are TGTGCCAGCAGCTTGTTGCAAGGGCGGGGCACCGGGGAGCTGTTTTTT. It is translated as CASSLLQGRGTGELFF.

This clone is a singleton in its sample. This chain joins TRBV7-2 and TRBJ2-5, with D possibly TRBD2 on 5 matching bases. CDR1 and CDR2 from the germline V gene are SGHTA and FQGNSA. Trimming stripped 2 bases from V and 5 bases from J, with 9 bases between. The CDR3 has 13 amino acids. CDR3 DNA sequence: TGTGCCAGCAGCTTACGAGGGTTCGAGACCCAGTACTTC. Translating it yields CASSLRGFETQYF.